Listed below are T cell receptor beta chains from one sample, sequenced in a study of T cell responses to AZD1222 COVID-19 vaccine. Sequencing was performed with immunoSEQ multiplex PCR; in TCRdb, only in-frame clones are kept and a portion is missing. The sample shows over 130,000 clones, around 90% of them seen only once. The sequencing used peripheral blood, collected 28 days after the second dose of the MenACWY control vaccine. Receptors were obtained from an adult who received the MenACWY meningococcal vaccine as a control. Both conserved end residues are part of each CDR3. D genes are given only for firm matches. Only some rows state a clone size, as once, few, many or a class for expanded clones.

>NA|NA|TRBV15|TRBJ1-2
CATSSTRGNYGYTF
TGTGCCACCAGCAGTACACGGGGTAACTATGGCTACACCTTC
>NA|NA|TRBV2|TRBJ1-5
CASTLGGRTQPQHF
TGTGCCAGCACTCTAGGGGGGCGCACTCAGCCCCAGCATTTT
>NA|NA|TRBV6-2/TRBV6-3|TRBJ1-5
CASSYDGNSNQPQHF
TGTGCCAGCAGTTACGACGGGAATAGCAATCAGCCCCAGCATTTT
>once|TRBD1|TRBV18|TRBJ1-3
CASSPPGTGFGNTIYF
TGTGCCAGCTCGCCACCCGGGACAGGTTTTGGAAACACCATATATTTT
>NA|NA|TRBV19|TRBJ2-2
CASTPWRGHTGELFF
TGTGCCAGCACCCCCTGGCGGGGACACACCGGGGAGCTGTTTTTT
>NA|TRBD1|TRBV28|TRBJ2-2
CASRTNRGPVGELFF
TGTGCCAGCAGGACAAACAGGGGGCCGGTCGGGGAGCTGTTTTTT
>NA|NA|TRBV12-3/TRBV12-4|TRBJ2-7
CASSLAGYEQYF
TGTGCCAGCAGTTTGGCGGGCTACGAGCAGTACTTC
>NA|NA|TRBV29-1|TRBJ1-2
CSVEDPGYGYTF
TGCAGCGTTGAAGATCCAGGGTATGGCTACACCTTC
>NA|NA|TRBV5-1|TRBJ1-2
CASSSSEPAYGYTF
TGCGCCAGCAGCTCCTCGGAGCCGGCCTATGGCTACACCTTC
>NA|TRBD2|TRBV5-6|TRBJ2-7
CASSSNLAGTPYEQYF
TGTGCCAGCAGCTCTAACTTAGCGGGGACCCCCTACGAGCAGTACTTC
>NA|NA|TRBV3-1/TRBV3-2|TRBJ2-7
CASSQVWDSYYEQYF
TGTGCCAGCAGCCAAGTTTGGGACTCCTACTACGAGCAGTACTTC
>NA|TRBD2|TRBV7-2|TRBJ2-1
CASRFPLAGAYEQFF
TGTGCCAGCAGATTCCCACTAGCGGGAGCCTATGAGCAGTTCTTC
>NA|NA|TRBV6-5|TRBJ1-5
CASSDRNQPQHF
TGTGCCAGCAGCGACCGGAATCAGCCCCAGCATTTT
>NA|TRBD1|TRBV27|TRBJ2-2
CASSLRDRGSGELFF
TGTGCCAGCAGTTTGCGGGACAGGGGCTCCGGGGAGCTGTTTTTT
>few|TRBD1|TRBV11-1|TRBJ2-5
CASNNPTGGEETQYF
TGTGCCAGCAACAACCCGACAGGGGGCGAAGAGACCCAGTACTTC
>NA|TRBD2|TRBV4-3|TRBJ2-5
CASSQGTSGRGETQYF
TGCGCCAGCAGCCAAGGAACTAGCGGGAGAGGGGAGACCCAGTACTTC
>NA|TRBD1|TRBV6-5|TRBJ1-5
CASRGTGGSQPQHF
TGTGCCAGCAGAGGGACAGGGGGCAGTCAGCCCCAGCATTTT
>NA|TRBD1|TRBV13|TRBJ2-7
CASSLGRGQGTRYEQYF
TGTGCCAGCAGCTTAGGGAGGGGACAGGGAACCAGGTACGAGCAGTACTTC
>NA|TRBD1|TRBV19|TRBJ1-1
CASSKQGANTEAFF
TGTGCCAGTAGTAAACAGGGGGCGAACACTGAAGCTTTCTTT
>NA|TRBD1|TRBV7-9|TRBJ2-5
CASSLYTGEETQYF
TGTGCCAGCAGCTTGTATACAGGGGAAGAGACCCAGTACTTC
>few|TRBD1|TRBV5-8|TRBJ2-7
CASSLQGPYEQYF
TGTGCCAGCAGCTTACAGGGGCCCTACGAGCAGTACTTC
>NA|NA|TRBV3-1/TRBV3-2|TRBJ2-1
CASSQFNEQFF
TGTGCCAGCAGCCAATTCAATGAGCAGTTCTTC
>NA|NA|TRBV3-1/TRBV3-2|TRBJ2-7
CASSPVTGSPYEQYF
TGTGCCAGCAGTCCCGTGACAGGCTCCCCCTACGAGCAGTACTTC
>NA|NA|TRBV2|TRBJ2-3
CASSDRGSYTDTQYF
TGTGCCAGCAGTGATCGTGGCAGCTACACAGATACGCAGTATTTT
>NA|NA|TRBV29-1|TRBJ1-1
CSGRDTYTEAFF
TGCAGCGGCCGGGACACTTACACTGAAGCTTTCTTT
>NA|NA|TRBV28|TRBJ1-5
CASSLPLNSNQPQHF
TGTGCCAGCAGTTTACCCCTCAATAGCAATCAGCCCCAGCATTTT
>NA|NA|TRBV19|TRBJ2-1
CASSEQGYGQFF
TGTGCCAGTAGTGAACAGGGATACGGGCAGTTCTTC
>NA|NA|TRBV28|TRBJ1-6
CASTRSGSPLHF
TGTGCCAGCACTCGATCGGGTTCACCCCTCCACTTT
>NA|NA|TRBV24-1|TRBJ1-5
CATSDLYQPQHF
TGTGCCACCAGTGATTTATATCAGCCCCAGCATTTT
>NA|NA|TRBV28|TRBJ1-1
CASLSQGRLVGEAFF
TGTGCCAGCCTCTCACAGGGCCGCTTGGTGGGTGAAGCTTTCTTT
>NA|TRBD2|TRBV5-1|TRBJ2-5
CASSRSGGSVQETQYF
TGCGCCAGCAGCCGGTCCGGGGGGTCCGTCCAAGAGACCCAGTACTTC
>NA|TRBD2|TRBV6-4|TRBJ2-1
CASILWTSGRGAYNEQFF
TGTGCCAGCATTCTCTGGACTAGCGGGAGAGGGGCCTACAATGAGCAGTTCTTC
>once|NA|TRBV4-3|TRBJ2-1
CASSLAFSAVYNEQFF
TGCGCCAGCAGCCTCGCTTTTTCAGCGGTCTACAATGAGCAGTTCTTC
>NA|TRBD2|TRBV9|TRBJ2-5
CASSVRGLAGFQETQYF
TGTGCCAGCAGCGTACGCGGGCTAGCGGGATTTCAAGAGACCCAGTACTTC
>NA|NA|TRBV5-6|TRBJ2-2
CASSFWGSRGELFF
TGTGCCAGCAGCTTTTGGGGCTCCCGCGGGGAGCTGTTTTTT
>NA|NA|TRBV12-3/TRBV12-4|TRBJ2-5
CASSNQETQYF
TGTGCCAGCAGCAACCAAGAGACCCAGTACTTC
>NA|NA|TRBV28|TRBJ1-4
CASTEPGAGTNEKLFF
TGTGCCAGCACTGAGCCGGGGGCGGGAACTAATGAAAAACTGTTTTTT
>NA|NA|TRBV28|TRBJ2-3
CASSLGGGFRSGTDTQYF
TGTGCCAGCAGTTTGGGTGGGGGGTTCCGATCTGGCACAGATACGCAGTATTTT
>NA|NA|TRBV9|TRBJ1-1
CASSVDPLNTEAFF
TGTGCCAGCAGCGTAGATCCCTTGAACACTGAAGCTTTCTTT
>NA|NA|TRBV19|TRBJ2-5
CASSSRDIIETQYF
TGTGCCAGTAGTTCCCGGGACATAATAGAGACCCAGTACTTC
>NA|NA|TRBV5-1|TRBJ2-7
CASSQDQGYEQYF
TGCGCCAGCAGCCAAGACCAGGGCTACGAGCAGTACTTC
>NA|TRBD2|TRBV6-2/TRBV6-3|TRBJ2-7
CASSYTTGLAGGYEQYF
TGTGCCAGCAGTTACACAACCGGACTAGCGGGAGGCTACGAGCAGTACTTC
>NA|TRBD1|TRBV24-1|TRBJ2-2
CATSDSGTGGVQVTGELFF
TGTGCCACCAGTGATTCCGGGACAGGGGGCGTCCAGGTCACCGGGGAGCTGTTTTTT
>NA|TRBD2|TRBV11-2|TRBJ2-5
CASSLGGSGGAWETQYF
TGTGCCAGCAGCTTAGGAGGTAGCGGGGGGGCCTGGGAGACCCAGTACTTC
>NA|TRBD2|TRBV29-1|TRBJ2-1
CSVEVGLAGGSEQFF
TGCAGCGTTGAAGTGGGACTAGCGGGGGGGAGTGAGCAGTTCTTC
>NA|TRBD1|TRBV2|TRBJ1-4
CASSKDRGSDEKLFF
TGTGCCAGCAGCAAAGACAGGGGTAGTGATGAAAAACTGTTTTTT
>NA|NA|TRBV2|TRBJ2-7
CASSGTAFYEQYF
TGTGCCAGCAGTGGGACAGCATTCTACGAGCAGTACTTC
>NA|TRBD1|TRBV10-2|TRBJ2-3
CASSAGQGTDTQYF
TGCGCCAGCAGTGCTGGACAGGGAACAGATACGCAGTATTTT
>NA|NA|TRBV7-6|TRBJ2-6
CASSSRGGAGSGANVLTF
TGTGCCAGCAGCTCCCGAGGAGGGGCGGGCTCTGGGGCCAACGTCCTGACTTTC
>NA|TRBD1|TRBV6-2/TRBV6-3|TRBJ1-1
CASSYSLYRGHTEAFF
TGTGCCAGCAGTTACTCTTTGTACAGGGGGCACACTGAAGCTTTCTTT
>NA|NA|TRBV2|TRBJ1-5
CASSGQGNQPQHF
TGTGCCAGCAGTGGGCAGGGAAACCAGCCCCAGCATTTT
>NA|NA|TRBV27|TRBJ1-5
CASSFEGMGQPQHF
TGTGCCAGCAGTTTTGAGGGGATGGGTCAGCCCCAGCATTTT
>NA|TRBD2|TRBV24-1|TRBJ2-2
CATSDPFSGRLAGELFF
TGTGCCACCAGTGATCCATTTAGCGGGAGGCTAGCCGGGGAGCTGTTTTTT
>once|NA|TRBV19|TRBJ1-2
CASSNLRENRYGYTF
TGTGCCAGTAGTAACCTCAGGGAGAATCGCTATGGCTACACCTTC